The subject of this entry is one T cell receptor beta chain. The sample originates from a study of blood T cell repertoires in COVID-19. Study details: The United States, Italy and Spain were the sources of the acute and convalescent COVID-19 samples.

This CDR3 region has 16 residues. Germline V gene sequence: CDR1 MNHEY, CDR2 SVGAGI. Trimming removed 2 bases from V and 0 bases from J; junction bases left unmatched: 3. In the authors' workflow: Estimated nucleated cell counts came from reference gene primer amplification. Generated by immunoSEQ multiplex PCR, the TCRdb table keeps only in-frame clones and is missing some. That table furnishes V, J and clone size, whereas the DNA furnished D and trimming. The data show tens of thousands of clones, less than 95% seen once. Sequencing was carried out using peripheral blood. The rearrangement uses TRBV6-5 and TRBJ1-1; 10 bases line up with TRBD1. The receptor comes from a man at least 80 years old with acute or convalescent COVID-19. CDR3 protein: CASSYGTGAMNTEAFF. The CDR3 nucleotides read TGTGCCAGCAGTTACGGGACAGGGGCCATGAACACTGAAGCTTTCTTT.